The table lists the clone carrying this T cell receptor beta chain with a few counts. Its antigen is unknown. V shed 2 bases and J shed 4 bases, with 11 bases lying between them. Germline CDR1 is SNHLY and CDR2 is FYNNEI. CDR3 length: 14 residues. Each patient experienced a relapse that followed autologous stem cell transplantation, and brentuximab vedotin exposure varied. Complete response, partial response or progressive disease constituted the best responses recorded. The source of the sample is a study of PD-1 blockade in classical Hodgkin lymphoma. The study's findings and limits: Although disease activity or prior therapy may be involved, causes of the repertoire differences remain undefined. CD4+ TCR diversity rose significantly by C4D1, and CD8+ TCR diversity did not. Reports indicated that newly diagnosed patients had lower baseline TCR diversity than healthy donors did.

TCRdb keeps only in-frame clones here, not all; method: immunoSEQ multiplex PCR. The repertoire holds about 97,000 clones, with around 80% as singletons. This clonotype was obtained from a human donor with classical Hodgkin lymphoma. Here the sequenced sample was peripheral blood mononuclear cells (PBMCs), taken at baseline. This chain connects TRBV2 to TRBJ1-1, with a possible D match to TRBD1 (6 bases). The CDR3 here is CASSEQGTGTEAFF. In DNA, the CDR3 is TGTGCCAGCAGTGAACAGGGGACGGGCACTGAAGCTTTCTTT.